This note documents a single T cell receptor beta chain sequence. The target antigen is unknown. These data originate in a study of cytomegalovirus exposure and HLA in healthy donors. At sampling all donors were nominally healthy, likely with unrecorded immune exposures. In the PCR, 60 Vbeta and 13 Jbeta primers were used. The data were produced by immunoSEQ multiplex PCR, yet TCRdb's version contains in-frame clones alone and is incomplete. The sample includes about 120,000 clones, over 70% of them seen just once. Study conclusions and caveats: Approximately 160 TCR beta chains were listed as cytomegalovirus-associated. Later analysis demonstrated an association between a missense DCLRE1C variant and TCR beta V- and J-gene trimming. In a later analysis, productive TCRs from donors in an Asian-associated ancestry cluster reportedly carried fewer N-insertions than the cohort mean.

The specimen sequenced was PBMCs. This sequence originates from a female donor in good health and CMV-seronegative.

DNA for the CDR3: TGTGCCAGCAGCCCCCTAGGCGGGGGTTCCTACGAGCAGTACTTC. Translating gives CASSPLGGGSYEQYF. The chain employs TRBV4-2 and TRBJ2-7; 7 bases are a match to TRBD2. The CDR3 has 15 residues. Germline assignment: CDR1 LGHNA and CDR2 YNFKEQ. Trimming removed 4 bases from V and 1 base from J; junction bases left unmatched: 7.